This T cell receptor beta chain originates from a study of cytomegalovirus exposure and HLA in healthy donors. Donors came from a validation cohort of over a hundred subjects, distinct from the first 666-subject cohort. Remarks on this clone: The antigen is unknown.

Study results and limitations: The study flagged some 170 TCR beta chains as cytomegalovirus-associated. Diagnosis of cytomegalovirus status made by the classifier reportedly showed high specificity and sensitivity. CMV antigen specificity of three CMV-associated chains was confirmed in vitro.

V lost 6 bases and J lost 2, with 13 bases in between. Germline assignment: CDR1 SGDLS and CDR2 YYNGEE. The CDR3 length is 14 residues. Using immunoSEQ multiplex PCR, the repertoire was profiled, and TCRdb retains in-frame clones only, with some absent. Of approximately 300,000 clones detected, roughly 89% appear once; the ten largest clones hold around 0.8%. The sequence was obtained from a woman younger than 30 in good health and CMV-seronegative. Material: PBMCs. The chain couples TRBV9 to TRBJ2-3; the D gene is possibly TRBD2 (6 bases). CDR3 bases: TGTGCCAGCACGCGGGACTTCTTCACAGATACGCAGTATTTT. Translating gives CASTRDFFTDTQYF.